Below, 2 T cell receptor beta chains from the same sample are listed, as sequenced in a study of metastatic and nonmetastatic thyroid tumors. TCRdb re-analyzed the PCR reads using MiXCR. The profile shows about 2,100 clones, 24% of them singletons. No treatment had been given to any patient before thyroid surgery. The sample was adjacent normal tissue. Receptor source: a male donor with papillary thyroid cancer or a benign thyroid nodule (not recorded which). Some clones in this sample may be carry-over from other donors' samples.

This clone was observed a handful of times. The gene calls are TRBV12-3 or TRBV12-4 and TRBJ2-3; D gene ambiguous. V was clipped by 5 bases and J by 3 bases, with 12 bases between them. The CDR3 spans 14 residues. The CDR3 bases are TGTGCCAGCAGTCTATTTGGACGGACAGATACGCAGTATTTT. Translating it yields CASSLFGRTDTQYF.

This chain links TRBV2 with TRBJ1-1, with TRBD1 matching over 7 bases. With V trimmed by 6 bases and J by 3 bases, 4 bases remained unmatched. Germline V gene data show CDR1 as SNHLY and CDR2 as FYNNEI. CDR3 size: 13 residues. CDR3 DNA sequence: TGTGCCAGCAGCCGGACAGGCTACACTGAAGCTTTCTTT. It translates to CASSRTGYTEAFF.